This entry concerns a single TCR beta chain. The V and J ends lost 3 bases and 1 base respectively, with 4 bases between them. CDR3 size: 13 residues. This sample was included in a study of blood T cell repertoires in COVID-19. Study context: Collection of acute and convalescent COVID-19 samples took place in the United States, Italy and Spain.

Seattle-derived patients entered the study during active infection and were followed longitudinally. This table comes from immunoSEQ multiplex PCR, and its TCRdb copy is limited to in-frame clones, with some not included. Of about 260,000 clones in the sample, 80% to 90% were seen once. The sample was peripheral blood. This sequence was found in a woman between 65 and 79 years old with COVID-19, enrolled during active disease. The rearrangement uses TRBV12-3 or TRBV12-4 and TRBJ1-5; D is unresolved. In nucleotides, the CDR3 is TGTGCCAGCAGTTTCTTAAGCAATCAGCCCCAGCATTTT. As protein: CASSFLSNQPQHF.